The entry below gives a single TCR beta chain sequence along with its context. Its specificity is unknown. These data belong to a study of CD8 T cells in ankylosing spondylitis. Each CDR3 protein gets one entry after TCRdb re-called the 5' RACE reads with MiXCR. The repertoire holds approximately 300,000 distinct CDR3 sequences, with 15% to 25% as singletons. Per the germline V gene, CDR1 is DFQATT and CDR2 is SNEGSKA (reference sequence). The CDR3 is made up of 16 amino acids. V shed 3 bases and J 0 bases; nucleotides not matched to a gene: 8. The study, taken as a whole, reports: Enrichment of disease-linked clones was reportedly significant in matched ankylosing spondylitis synovial fluid. Seemingly distinctive of ankylosing spondylitis blood was a TCR beta motif formed by eight highly homologous variants.

V is TRBV20-1 and J is TRBJ2-1; the match to TRBD2 covers 7 bases. This sequence was found in a male donor with ankylosing spondylitis or in good health (not recorded which). Material for sequencing was blood, either unsorted or a sorted T cell fraction (not recorded which). CDR3 DNA: TGCAGTGCTAGCGGCCAGCGGGGCAACTCCTACAATGAGCAGTTCTTC. Translating it yields CSASGQRGNSYNEQFF.